What follows is one TCR beta chain and its context. Its target is not known. In TCRdb, the 5' RACE reads were re-called with MiXCR into one record per CDR3 protein. The sample has a few hundred thousand distinct CDR3 sequences; roughly 15% are singletons. V lost 6 bases and J lost 3; bases outside the gene matches: 7. Germline V CDR1 and CDR2: MDHEN, SYDVKM. The CDR3 loop spans 15 amino acids. This sample was included in a study of T-cell memory formation after mild COVID-19. General study results and limits: Contracting clones, day 15 to 85, had balanced CD4/CD8, and later expanders favored CD4+.

The receptor was isolated from a young man who had mild COVID-19 (a few samples of this study predate the infection). Cell type and time point are not known. The sample was PBMCs or a T cell subset sorted from them (not recorded which). The gene calls are TRBV28 and TRBJ1-4, with 7 bases aligning to TRBD1. In DNA, the CDR3 is TGTGCCAGCAGCGGGGGCGACAGGGCTAATGAAAAACTGTTTTTT. This gives the protein CASSGGDRANEKLFF.